What follows are 20 T cell receptor beta chains derived from one specimen sequenced in a study of T cell clonality in common variable immunodeficiency. Study results and limitations: Reportedly, TCR beta sequences from common variable immunodeficiency showed fewer deletions and N-nucleotide insertions.

Sequencing used immunoSEQ multiplex PCR; TCRdb keeps in-frame clones, though not all of them. The sample has 25,000 to 30,000 clones, none seen only once. No antigen has been identified for these receptors. The sample was peripheral blood mononuclear cells. Receptors originate from a human donor with common variable immunodeficiency.

This clone appeared a few times. The read halts 3 residues ahead of the CDR3 end, with the missing end drawn from the germline J gene. The V call is TRBV7-9, the J call TRBJ2-7, with 9 bases aligning to TRBD2. V was clipped by 3 bases and J by 1 base; unmatched bases: 4. Per germline, CDR1 SEHNR and CDR2 FQNEAQ (reference sequence). The CDR3 runs 15 residues. CDR3 loop: CASSFQLAGSYEQYF. Partial CDR3 DNA: TGTGCCAGCAGCTTTCAGCTAGCGGGATCCTACGAG. The full variable domain, rest sourced from reference TRBV7-9 and TRBJ2-7, is DTGVSQNPRHKITKRGQNVTFRCDPISEHNRLYWYRQTLGQGPEFLTYFQNEAQLEKSRLLSDRFSAERPKGSFSTLEIQRTEQGDSAMYLCASSFQLAGSYEQYFGPGTRLTVT.

This clone showed up many times. The CDR3 end lies 3 residues beyond the end of the read and is filled in from the germline J gene. The V and J genes are TRBV29-1 and TRBJ2-7; 8 nucleotides line up with TRBD1. CDR1 and CDR2 from the germline V gene are SQVTM and ANQGSEA. This CDR3 comprises 12 residues. The ends lost 7 bases at V and 2 bases at J; junction bases unmatched: 4. The CDR3: CSGSDRAYEQYF. CDR3 DNA (partial): TGCAGCGGGTCGGACAGGGCCTACGAG.

CDR3 DNA (partial): TGTGCCAGCTCAATATCACCAGGGACTCAACTGAACTATGGC. It specifies CASSISPGTQLNYG. The whole CDR3 reads CASSISPGTQLNYGYTF. The chain uses TRBV18 and TRBJ1-2; D perhaps matches TRBD1 (5 bases). The read comes to an end 3 residues before the CDR3 does, leaving the germline J gene to fill in the end. This CDR3 is 17 amino acids long. V lost 5 bases and J 2 bases, leaving 21 bases between the germline ends. Per germline, CDR1 KGHSH and CDR2 LQKENI.

This clone was detected a few times. The missing CDR3 end, 3 residues past where the read stops, is filled in from the germline J gene. V and J are TRBV19 and TRBJ1-2; D remains ambiguous. Germline lookup yields CDR1 LNHDA and CDR2 SQIVND (reference sequence). The CDR3 has 11 residues. The sequenced part of the CDR3 DNA is TGTGCCAGTACGGATCTAGTCGGC. Translation: CASTDLVG. The entire CDR3 is CASTDLVGYTF.

This clone appeared many times. Read sequence stops 3 residues before the CDR3 end, and the germline J gene provides the missing end. The V call is TRBV4-2, the J call TRBJ1-2; D is undetermined. There are 16 residues in the CDR3. Trimming removed 0 bases from V and 4 bases from J, with 15 bases in between. Germline lookup yields CDR1 LGHNA and CDR2 YNFKEQ. The sequenced CDR3 bases are TGTGCCAGCAGCCAAGAGGTTAATAGCGACATCTATGGC. Its protein product is CASSQEVNSDIYG. The CDR3 reads in full as CASSQEVNSDIYGYTF.

This clone appeared many times. The CDR3 end is not reached by the read, which stops 3 residues before it; the germline J gene fills it in. This sequence joins TRBV2 and TRBJ1-6; D may be TRBD1 (6 bases). The CDR3 loop spans 15 amino acids. Trimming removed 3 bases from V and 5 bases from J, with 11 bases in between. The germline CDR1 and CDR2 sequences are SNHLY and FYNNEI. The CDR3 DNA, read in part, is TGTGCCAGCAGTGAGACCGGGGGGCATAATTCACCC. Protein product: CASSETGGHNSP. The full CDR3 is CASSETGGHNSPLHF. The complete variable domain, with remaining parts taken from reference TRBV2 and TRBJ1-6, reads EPEVTQTPSHQVTQMGQEVILRCVPISNHLYFYWYRQILGQKVEFLVSFYNNEISEKSEIFDDQFSVERPDGSNFTLKIRSTKLEDSAMYFCASSETGGHNSPLHFGNGTRLTVT.

On this clone: The read halts 3 residues ahead of the CDR3 end, with the missing end drawn from the germline J gene. The V call is TRBV10-2, the J call TRBJ2-5; D perhaps matches TRBD1 (6 bases). V lost 5 bases, J lost 1 base, and 20 bases lay in between. Germline assignment: CDR1 WSHSY and CDR2 SAAADI. CDR3 length equals 17 residues. This chain's CDR3 is CASSRSRGGGGQETQYF. CDR3 bases read: TGCGCCAGCAGTCGGAGTCGAGGGGGTGGGGGCCAAGAGACC.

Notes on this clone: Coverage ceases 3 residues before the CDR3 finishes, and the germline J gene fills in the end. The chain couples TRBV7-2 to TRBJ1-4; the match to TRBD1 covers 8 bases. V was pared by 5 bases and J by 6 bases, with 8 bases of the junction left unmatched. From germline, CDR1 is SGHTA and CDR2 FQGNSA. The CDR3 extends over 15 amino acids. The CDR3 sequence: CASSHRTGYDEKLFF. The sequenced CDR3 bases are TGTGCCAGCAGCCACCGGACAGGGTACGATGAAAAA.

The sequenced CDR3 bases are TGTGCCAGTAGTTACACACAGGGAACCGGGGAG. Amino acids: CASSYTQGTGE. Given in full, the CDR3 is CASSYTQGTGELFF. The V and J genes are TRBV19 and TRBJ2-2; possible D gene TRBD1, 6 bases. The CDR3 is cut off 3 residues early in the read; its end comes from the germline J gene. The CDR3 totals 14 residues. V was pared by 5 bases and J by 5 bases, with 12 bases between. In germline, CDR1 is LNHDA, CDR2 SQIVND (reference sequence).

This clone was seen only a few times. CDR3 protein: CASRTGGRYRNTEAFF. The sequenced part of the CDR3 DNA is TGTGCCAGCAGGACAGGGGGCAGGTATAGGAACACTGAA. The chain recombines TRBV19 with TRBJ1-1, with TRBD1 identical over 11 bases. The read terminates 3 residues ahead of where the CDR3 ends, so the germline J gene completes it. V shed 9 bases and J 1 base; nucleotides not matched to a gene: 10. The CDR3 is 16 amino acids. The germline V gene encodes CDR1 LNHDA and CDR2 SQIVND (reference sequence).

This clone appeared many times. The DNA ends 3 residues before the CDR3 does, and the rest of the CDR3 is filled in from the germline J gene. The chain is built from TRBV18 and TRBJ2-7, with D uncertain. Germline loops: CDR1 KGHSH, CDR2 LQKENI. The V and J ends lost 5 bases and 0 bases respectively, with 8 bases between them. CDR3 length: 13 amino acids. CDR3 in amino acids: CASSSTSSYEQYF. The sequenced part of the CDR3 DNA is TGTGCCAGCTCATCCACCAGCTCCTACGAG.

This clone was counted a few times. The read is 3 residues too short to cover the CDR3 end, so that end is filled in from the germline J gene. The chain employs TRBV7-3 and TRBJ2-1; 9 bases match TRBD2. CDR1 and CDR2 (germline): SGHTA, FQGTGA. The V and J ends lost 6 bases and 4 bases, in that order; junction bases with no gene match: 4. The CDR3 extends over 14 amino acids. The CDR3 protein is CASSSGRSYNEQFF. Incomplete CDR3 DNA: TGTGCCAGCAGTAGCGGGAGATCTTACAATGAG.

This clone appeared many times. From the germline J gene comes the end of the CDR3, since the read stops 3 residues before it. This chain uses TRBV6-1 with TRBJ2-7; 7 bases match TRBD2. Germline loops: CDR1 MNHNS, CDR2 SASEGT. V shed 4 bases and J 3 bases; nucleotides not matched to a gene: 6. CDR3 length: 14 residues. The CDR3 DNA, read in part, is TGTGCCAGCAGTGGGGCTAGCGGATACTACGAG. Its translation: CASSGASGYYE. The whole CDR3 protein is CASSGASGYYEQYF.

In regard to this clone: The read ends 3 residues shy of where the CDR3 ends; the end is completed using the germline J gene. The V call is TRBV2, the J call TRBJ2-1, with a possible D match to TRBD2 (6 bases). The CDR3 sequence is 16 residues long. V was trimmed by 2 bases and J by 3 bases, leaving 14 bases between them. The germline V gene has CDR1 SNHLY and CDR2 FYNNEI. The covered CDR3 bases are TGTGCCAGCAGTGAAAGGCGCGGAGGGGTCTACAATGAG. Translated: CASSERRGGVYNE. The entire CDR3 reads CASSERRGGVYNEQFF.

The table lists this clone with a few counts. The read finishes 3 residues shy of the CDR3 end, and the germline J gene is used to complete it. This chain links TRBV7-7 with TRBJ2-7, with 11 bases that match TRBD1. After removal of 5 bases from V and 5 bases from J, the junction contained 2 bases not matched to a gene. This CDR3 has 13 residues. CDR1 SSHAT and CDR2 FNYEAQ come from the germline V gene (reference sequence). This CDR3 is CASSPGQGDEQYF. CDR3 bases read: TGTGCCAGCAGCCCGGGACAGGGGGACGAG.

The table lists this clone with a few counts. Read coverage stops 3 residues before the CDR3 terminus; the germline J gene supplies the remainder. Other DNA sequences within the sample encode an identical CDR3. This rearrangement joins TRBV19 to TRBJ1-4; 9 bases align to TRBD1. Germline V gene sequence: CDR1 LNHDA, CDR2 SQIVND (reference sequence). Trimming at V came to 9 bases and at J to 7 bases, leaving 9 bases not matched to a gene. The CDR3 spans 14 residues. CDR3 loop: CASSPGQGGEKLFF. CDR3 DNA, as far as it was read: TGTGCCAGCTCACCGGGACAGGGTGGTGAAAAA. The full variable domain, with the rest looked up from reference TRBV19 and TRBJ1-4, is DGGITQSPKYLFRKEGQNVTLSCEQNLNHDAMYWYRQDPGQGLRLIYYSQIVNDFQKGDIAEGYSVSREKKESFPLTVTSAQKNPTAFYLCASSPGQGGEKLFFGSGTQLSVL.

This clone has only a few counts. The missing CDR3 end, 3 residues past where the read stops, is filled in from the germline J gene. The V call is TRBV18, the J call TRBJ2-1; maybe TRBD2 (5 bases). Germline V CDR1 and CDR2: KGHSH, LQKENI. Trimming stripped 0 bases from V and 6 bases from J, with 12 bases between. CDR3 size: 15 residues. Partial CDR3 DNA: TGTGCCAGCTCACCACCTGATACGGGGAGCAATGAG. As protein: CASSPPDTGSNE. The complete CDR3 reads CASSPPDTGSNEQFF.

This clone was detected only a few times. The DNA ends 3 residues before the CDR3 does, and the rest of the CDR3 is filled in from the germline J gene. This rearrangement joins TRBV7-9 to TRBJ2-5, with TRBD2 matching over 10 bases. The junction had 3 bases not matched to a gene; V was cut back by 4 bases and J by 1 base. In germline, CDR1 is SEHNR, CDR2 FQNEAQ (reference sequence). The CDR3 length is 15 residues. CDR3 DNA, as far as it was read: TGTGCCAGCAGCTGGACTAGCGGAAGCCAAGAGACC. Protein sequence: CASSWTSGSQET. The CDR3 in full is CASSWTSGSQETQYF. Drawing the rest from reference TRBV7-9 and TRBJ2-5, the complete variable domain is DTGVSQNPRHKITKRGQNVTFRCDPISEHNRLYWYRQTLGQGPEFLTYFQNEAQLEKSRLLSDRFSAERPKGSFSTLEIQRTEQGDSAMYLCASSWTSGSQETQYFGPGTRLLVL.

This clone was observed many times. Read sequence stops 3 residues before the CDR3 end, and the germline J gene provides the missing end. This chain links TRBV20-1 with TRBJ1-2; D is perhaps TRBD1 (5 bases). This CDR3 contains 14 residues. V was trimmed by 1 base and J by 0 bases, leaving 9 bases between them. Germline V gene data show CDR1 as DFQATT and CDR2 as SNEGSKA (reference sequence). CDR3 sequence: CSARVGGANYGYTF. CDR3 DNA (partial): TGCAGTGCTAGAGTGGGGGGGGCTAACTATGGC.

Regarding this clone: The read ends 3 residues early relative to the CDR3; the germline J gene fills the gap. The chain recombines TRBV19 with TRBJ2-1; 15 nucleotides agree with TRBD2. From germline, CDR1 is LNHDA and CDR2 SQIVND (reference sequence). CDR3 length: 16 amino acids. After removal of 3 bases from V and 6 bases from J, the junction contained 3 bases not matched to a gene. CDR3 loop: CASSIWTSGRANEQFF. The sequenced CDR3 bases are TGTGCCAGTAGTATCTGGACTAGCGGGAGGGCCAATGAG.